The 21 T cell receptor beta chains listed next were all sequenced from one sample in a study of cytomegalovirus exposure and HLA in healthy donors. The PCR made use of 60 Vbeta and 13 Jbeta primers. Using immunoSEQ multiplex PCR, the repertoire was profiled, and TCRdb retains in-frame clones only, with some absent. The sample has approximately 120,000 clones, around 70% seen once; the top ten hold around 2.9%. Sequencing input: PBMCs. The receptors here all came from a man between 25 and 39 years old in good health and CMV-seronegative.

The chain joins TRBV7-2 to TRBJ2-1, with 7 bases that match TRBD1. CDR3 size: 15 residues. The V gene's germline CDR1 is SGHTA and CDR2 FQGNSA. Losses at the gene ends were 1 base for V and 6 bases for J; bases not matched to a gene: 6. DNA for the CDR3: TGTGCCAGCAGCTTAGTTGGACAGGTTGCCAATGAGCAGTTCTTC. This encodes CASSLVGQVANEQFF.

This chain connects TRBV6-6 to TRBJ1-2; D may be TRBD1 (6 bases). This CDR3 has 13 amino acids. Germline CDR1 and CDR2: MNHNY and SVGAGI (reference sequence). V lost 6 bases, J lost 1 base, and 9 bases lay in between. The CDR3 nucleotides read TGTGCCAGCAGCCCGGACAGTAACTATGGCTACACCTTC. It codes for CASSPDSNYGYTF.

This chain uses TRBV25-1 with TRBJ1-2, with D unclear. Per germline, CDR1 MGHDK and CDR2 SYGVNS. CDR3 length: 16 residues. V was cut by 1 base and J by 6 bases, with 18 bases left in between. DNA for the CDR3: TGTGCCAGCAGTGAATCTATGTCGGGGTGGGTTGATGGCTACACCTTC. Its translation: CASSESMSGWVDGYTF.

The rearrangement uses TRBV4-3 and TRBJ1-6; D perhaps matches TRBD1 (6 bases). V was shortened by 4 bases and J by 0 bases, with 13 bases between the two germline ends. The CDR3 totals 17 residues. Germline loops: CDR1 LGHNA, CDR2 YSLEER. The CDR3 loop reads CASSPDSQSSYNSPLHF. CDR3 in DNA: TGCGCCAGCAGCCCGGACAGTCAGTCCTCCTATAATTCACCCCTCCACTTT.

The chain joins TRBV7-2 to TRBJ2-6, with D hard to call. CDR3 length: 15 amino acids. Trimming stripped 6 bases from V and 1 base from J, with 10 bases between. Germline CDR1 is SGHTA and CDR2 is FQGNSA. The CDR3 nucleotides read TGTGCCAGCAGACATCCTGGTTCTGGGGCCAACGTCCTGACTTTC. It is translated as CASRHPGSGANVLTF.

V is TRBV28 and J is TRBJ1-1; 8 bases line up with TRBD1. The junction had 7 bases not matched to a gene; V was cut back by 6 bases and J by 4 bases. The V gene's germline CDR1 is MDHEN and CDR2 SYDVKM. The CDR3 covers 14 residues. The CDR3 bases are TGTGCCAGCAGACCCCCTACAGGGGGCACTGAAGCTTTCTTT. Translation: CASRPPTGGTEAFF.

V is TRBV11-2 and J is TRBJ2-1, with D possibly being TRBD2 (5 bases). Germline V CDR1 and CDR2: SGHAT, FQNNGV. V was clipped by 5 bases and J by 4 bases, with 12 bases between them. There are 14 residues in the CDR3. The CDR3 DNA is TGTGCCAGCAGCCAACTGGCGGGTTACAATGAGCAGTTCTTC. It codes for CASSQLAGYNEQFF.

The chain employs TRBV29-1 and TRBJ2-3, with D unresolved. Germline V gene data show CDR1 as SQVTM and CDR2 as ANQGSEA. The CDR3 contains 14 residues. The germline V and J ends were trimmed by 5 bases and 6 bases, with 18 bases remaining between them. In nucleotides, the CDR3 is TGCAGCGTTTATGAAGTCTCGGGTTCGGATACGCAGTATTTT. Protein product: CSVYEVSGSDTQYF.

This clone was picked up a small number of times. J is TRBJ1-2 and V is TRBV30; 9 nucleotides agree with TRBD1. The CDR3 is 13 amino acids. V was pared by 1 base and J by 4 bases, with 1 base of the junction left unmatched. CDR1 GTSNPN and CDR2 SVGIG come from the germline V gene (reference sequence). In DNA, the CDR3 is TGTGCCTGGAGTGCGGGACAGGGCTATGGCTACACCTTC. Residues: CAWSAGQGYGYTF.

CDR3 coding DNA: TGTGCCAGCAGTTACTCGAGGGCCGGAACTAACTATGGCTACACCTTC. Encoded protein: CASSYSRAGTNYGYTF. This chain joins TRBV6-5 and TRBJ1-2; D gene unclear. Germline-derived CDR1 and CDR2 are MNHEY and SVGAGI. The V gene lost 0 bases and the J gene lost 0 bases, with 11 bases spanning the gap. The CDR3 is 16 amino acids.

The chain joins TRBV30 to TRBJ2-7, with no clear D. CDR3 length: 12 amino acids. Per germline, CDR1 GTSNPN and CDR2 SVGIG (reference sequence). V shed 2 bases and J shed 1 base, with 6 bases lying between them. The CDR3 bases are TGTGCCTGGAGTCCCCGGTCCTACGAGCAGTACTTC. As protein: CAWSPRSYEQYF.

This rearrangement joins TRBV4-1 to TRBJ2-7, with 10 nucleotides matching TRBD2. The CDR3 is made up of 18 amino acids. V was clipped by 3 bases and J by 2 bases; unmatched bases: 13. The germline gives CDR1 MGHRA, CDR2 YSYEKL. The CDR3: CASSHTIGTSDTPYEQYF. The CDR3, as DNA: TGCGCCAGCAGCCATACAATCGGGACTAGCGACACCCCCTACGAGCAGTACTTC.

This sequence joins TRBV7-2 and TRBJ2-7; 10 bases fit TRBD2. In germline, CDR1 is SGHTA, CDR2 FQGNSA. The CDR3 has 11 residues. V lost 11 bases to trimming and J lost 7 bases; unmatched junction nucleotides: 5. Here the CDR3 reads CAGPSGREQYF. The CDR3 DNA sequence: TGTGCCGGTCCTAGCGGGAGAGAGCAGTACTTC. The whole variable domain, filled in from reference TRBV7-2 and TRBJ2-7, reads GAGVSQSPSNKVTEKGKDVELRCDPISGHTALYWYRQSLGQGLEFLIYFQGNSAPDKSGLPSDRFSAERTGGSVSTLTIQRTQQEDSAVYLCAGPSGREQYFGPGTRLTVT.

This clone was detected once. The chain carries TRBV28 and TRBJ1-1; D might be TRBD1 (6 bases). The V gene's germline CDR1 is MDHEN and CDR2 SYDVKM. The germline V and J ends were trimmed by 3 bases and 4 bases, with 15 bases remaining between them. This CDR3 contains 15 residues. The CDR3 region has the DNA TGTGCCAGCAGTTTCCCAGGGGTGTTGAGCACTGAAGCTTTCTTT. Protein product: CASSFPGVLSTEAFF.

The chain has TRBV7-9 and TRBJ1-6; the D gene is possibly TRBD1 (6 bases). The CDR3 runs 16 residues. Germline V gives CDR1 SEHNR, CDR2 FQNEAQ (reference sequence). Trimming removed 5 bases at V and 3 bases at J, with 14 bases between. The CDR3 sequence: CASSPGTNLYNSPLHF. The CDR3 coding sequence is TGTGCCAGCAGCCCCGGGACAAACCTCTATAATTCACCCCTCCACTTT.

The rearrangement links TRBV7-2 to TRBJ1-2; 7 bases align to TRBD1. Trimming at V came to 8 bases and at J to 4 bases, leaving 7 bases not matched to a gene. The CDR3 contains 13 residues. CDR1 and CDR2 from the germline V gene are SGHTA and FQGNSA. The chain's CDR3 is CASDRDLGYGYTF. As DNA, the CDR3 is TGTGCCAGCGACAGGGACTTGGGCTATGGCTACACCTTC.

The chain uses TRBV28 and TRBJ2-7; TRBD1 matches at 7 bases. In germline, CDR1 is MDHEN, CDR2 SYDVKM. This CDR3 is 13 amino acids long. Trimming removed 2 bases from V and 12 bases from J; junction bases left unmatched: 10. The CDR3 DNA sequence: TGTGCCAGCAGTTTAGGGGACAGTCTGAGGCGGTACTTC. Its translation is CASSLGDSLRRYF. Complete variable domain (other parts from reference TRBV28 and TRBJ2-7): DVKVTQSSRYLVKRTGEKVFLECVQDMDHENMFWYRQDPGLGLRLIYFSYDVKMKEKGDIPEGYSVSREKKERFSLILESASTNQTSMYLCASSLGDSLRRYFGPGTRLTVT.

This chain joins TRBV5-5 and TRBJ1-2; D gene uncertain. The CDR3 loop spans 11 amino acids. Between the trimmed V and J ends, which lost 2 bases and 10 bases, there was a span of 9 bases. Looked up from germline, CDR1 is SGHKS and CDR2 is YYEKEE (reference sequence). The CDR3 region has the DNA TGTGCCAGCAGCTTAACAGATATCTACACCTTC. It is translated as CASSLTDIYTF.

A few counts support this clone. V gene TRBV29-1 combines with J gene TRBJ1-4, with 7 bases that match TRBD1. J was trimmed by 3 bases and V by 6 bases; bases with no gene match: 7. The germline V gene encodes CDR1 SQVTM and CDR2 ANQGSEA. The CDR3 runs to 14 residues. The CDR3 DNA follows: TGCAGCGTCAGTTACGGGACAGCTAATGAAAAACTGTTTTTT. This translates into CSVSYGTANEKLFF.

This clone has only a few counts. The rearrangement links TRBV21-1 to TRBJ1-1; the table's D call, TRBD1, has no DNA check behind it. TRBV21-1 is labeled a pseudogene. The CDR3 covers 16 residues. The chain's CDR3 is CASSKPGTDRTTEAFF. CDR3 nucleotides: TGTGCCAGCAGCAAACCCGGGACAGACAGAACCACTGAAGCTTTCTTT.

CDR3 region: CASSQAFDSSYEQYF. In DNA form, the CDR3 reads TGTGCCAGCAGCCAAGCTTTCGACAGCTCCTACGAGCAGTACTTC. The chain carries TRBV4-2 and TRBJ2-7, with a weak D call TRBD1 (5 bases). Trimming stripped 1 base from V and 0 bases from J, with 10 bases between. The germline V gene encodes CDR1 LGHNA and CDR2 YNFKEQ. The CDR3 runs 15 residues.